This T cell receptor beta chain was found in a study of blood T cell repertoires in COVID-19. At the level of the study: The study drew acute and convalescent COVID-19 samples from the United States, Italy and Spain. From T cells, B-cell-depleted T cells, or PBMCs came the material, which was cDNA or gDNA.

How the authors handled the data: How many nucleated cells were present was estimated from reference gene primer amplification. The data were produced by immunoSEQ multiplex PCR, yet TCRdb's version contains in-frame clones alone and is incomplete. That table furnishes V, J and clone size, whereas the DNA furnished D and trimming. This table holds 140,000 or so clones, roughly four fifths found once. Trimming left V 0 bases short and J 2 bases short, with 5 bases between. The length of the CDR3 is 13 residues. Germline V gene sequence: CDR1 SGHDT, CDR2 YYEEEE. This sequence was found in a woman at least 80 years old with acute or convalescent COVID-19. Sequencing used peripheral blood. The rearrangement links TRBV5-6 to TRBJ1-2; D is ambiguous. CDR3 nucleotide sequence: TGTGCCAGCAGCTTGGGCCGGAACTATGGCTACACCTTC. This codes for CASSLGRNYGYTF.